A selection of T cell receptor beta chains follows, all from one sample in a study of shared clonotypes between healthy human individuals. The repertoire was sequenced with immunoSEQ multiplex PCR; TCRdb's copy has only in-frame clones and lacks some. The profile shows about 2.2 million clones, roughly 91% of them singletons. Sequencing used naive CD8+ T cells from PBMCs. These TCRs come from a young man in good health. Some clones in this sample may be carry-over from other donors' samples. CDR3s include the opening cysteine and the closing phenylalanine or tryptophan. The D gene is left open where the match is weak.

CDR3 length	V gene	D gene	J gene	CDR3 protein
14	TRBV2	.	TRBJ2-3	CASMPGEFTDTQYF
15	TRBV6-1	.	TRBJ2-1	CASSDRTFNPGEQFF
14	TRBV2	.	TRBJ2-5	CASRGEGSQETQYF
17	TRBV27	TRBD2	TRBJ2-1	CASSFHSSGRARDEQFF
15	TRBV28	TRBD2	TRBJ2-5	CASEGLAGGQETQYF
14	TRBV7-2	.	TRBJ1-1	CASADGPMNTEAFF
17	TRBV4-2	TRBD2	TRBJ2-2	CASSQDSGSLYTGELFF
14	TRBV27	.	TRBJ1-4	CASSLRQVDEKLFF
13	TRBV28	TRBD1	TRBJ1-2	CASRLTGVYGYTF
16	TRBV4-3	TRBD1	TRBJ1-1	CASSQQRTGLNTEAFF
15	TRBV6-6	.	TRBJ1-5	CASTRDSLGNQPQHF
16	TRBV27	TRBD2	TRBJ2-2	CASSTPGGKLTGELFF
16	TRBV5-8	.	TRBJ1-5	CASSLEDRYSNQPQHF
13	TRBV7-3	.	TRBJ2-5	CASSSTRQETQYF
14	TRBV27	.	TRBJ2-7	CASSWGASINEQYF
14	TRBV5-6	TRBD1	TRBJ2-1	CASSSGQGANEQFF
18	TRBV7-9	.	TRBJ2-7	CASSSHPVGVGVLYEQYF
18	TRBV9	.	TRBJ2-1	CASSVRTTDTTSYNEQFF
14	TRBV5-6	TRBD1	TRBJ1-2	CASSHELGGDGYTF
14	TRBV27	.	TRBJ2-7	CASSRSADSYEQYF
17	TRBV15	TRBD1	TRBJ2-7	CATSRDPRDRVIYEQYF
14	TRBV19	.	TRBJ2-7	CASSDFLSTREQYF
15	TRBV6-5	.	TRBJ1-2	CASSYGRTARGGYTF
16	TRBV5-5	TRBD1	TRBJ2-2	CASSLGQGANTGELFF
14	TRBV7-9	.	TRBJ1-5	CASSLGVGNQPQHF
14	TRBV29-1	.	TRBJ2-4	CSVEDGAPGNIQYF
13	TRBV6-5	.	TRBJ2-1	CASSYSSNNEQFF
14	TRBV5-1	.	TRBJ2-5	CASSLAVGGETQYF
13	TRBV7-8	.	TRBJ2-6	CASTSSGANVLTF
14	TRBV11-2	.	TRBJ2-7	CASSLVGRGYEQYF
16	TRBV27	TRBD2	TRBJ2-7	CASSPTAGDRSYEQYF
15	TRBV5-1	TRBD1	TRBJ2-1	CASSLSGGLRNEQFF
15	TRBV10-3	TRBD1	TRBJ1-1	CATAGAIRGDTEAFF
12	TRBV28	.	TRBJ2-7	CASTQSLYEQYF
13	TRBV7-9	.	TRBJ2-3	CASSPDLTDTQYF
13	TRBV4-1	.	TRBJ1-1	CASSQVAQGKAFF
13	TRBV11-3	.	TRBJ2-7	CASSLGLPYEQYF
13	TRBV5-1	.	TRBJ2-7	CASSLTDSYEQYF
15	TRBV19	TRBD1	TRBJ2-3	CASSATGAYTDTQYF
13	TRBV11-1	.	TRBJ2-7	CASSDQHPYEQYF
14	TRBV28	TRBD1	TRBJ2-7	CASSMDRGFIEQYF
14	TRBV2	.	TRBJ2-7	CASSPGQMMDEQYF
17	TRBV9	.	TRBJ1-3	CASSAHASTGRADTIYF
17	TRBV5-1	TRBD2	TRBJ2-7	CASRRTSGKEGPGEQYF
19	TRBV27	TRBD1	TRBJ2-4	CASSSISGQGGSVKNIQYF
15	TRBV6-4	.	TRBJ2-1	CASSLGRSRMNEQFF
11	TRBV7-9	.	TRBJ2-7	CASSLREEQYF
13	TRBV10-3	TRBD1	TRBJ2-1	CAILGTEYNEQFF
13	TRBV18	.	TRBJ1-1	CASSQQRGTEAFF
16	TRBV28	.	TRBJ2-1	CASSTLGESSYNEQFF
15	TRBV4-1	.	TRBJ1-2	CASSLRSPTRDGYTF
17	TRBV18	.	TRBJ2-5	CASSPPKVRGAQETQYF
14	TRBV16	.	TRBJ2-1	CASSPGRLHNEQFF